Included here is one TCR beta chain sequence, with context. This record comes from a study of technical replicates of blood from a handful of donors. The V gene's germline CDR1 is SNHLY and CDR2 FYNNEI. The CDR3 spans 13 residues. Trimming cost V 9 bases and J 0 bases, with 11 bases left between them. Libraries were prepared by immunoSEQ multiplex PCR; TCRdb keeps only in-frame clonotypes and omits some of them. The sample gives 55,000 to 70,000 clones, 85% to 90% of which show up once; roughly 5% is in the top ten. This sequence was found in a human donor in good health. Some clones in this sample may be carry-over from other donors' samples. Input material: PBMCs. The chain links TRBV2 to TRBJ1-2; D is uncertain. CDR3 loop: CARTFGANYGYTF. The CDR3 DNA reads TGTGCCAGGACCTTTGGAGCTAACTATGGCTACACCTTC. The full variable domain, rest sourced from reference TRBV2 and TRBJ1-2, is EPEVTQTPSHQVTQMGQEVILRCVPISNHLYFYWYRQILGQKVEFLVSFYNNEISEKSEIFDDQFSVERPDGSNFTLKIRSTKLEDSAMYFCARTFGANYGYTFGSGTRLTVV.